The 31 T cell receptor beta chains below were found in one sample sequenced in a study of Tregs in tolerant kidney transplant recipients. Method: immunoSEQ multiplex PCR; TCRdb's copy keeps in-frame clones and lacks some. The sample lists about 78,000 clones, around 90% seen once, with 0.34% in the top ten. Specimen: Tregs from blood, collected before the transplant. These receptors were collected from a human donor who received a combined kidney and bone marrow transplant.

V gene TRBV5-4 combines with J gene TRBJ2-3; no clear D gene. Germline V gene lookup returns CDR1 SGHNT and CDR2 YYREEE (reference sequence). V shed 1 base and J shed 0 bases, with 3 bases lying between them. This CDR3 has 13 amino acids. The CDR3 reads CASSLSSTDTQYF. The DNA for the CDR3 is TGTGCCAGCAGCTTGTCTAGCACAGATACGCAGTATTTT.

Regarding this clone: At one end the junction does not follow the germline gene, possibly because of a read error. The gene calls are TRBV7-7 and TRBJ2-3, with 8 bases lining up with TRBD2. This CDR3 region has 15 residues. Germline V lookup: CDR1 SSHAT, CDR2 FNYEAQ (reference sequence). CDR3 sequence reads: CASSLAGRGGDTQYF. DNA of the CDR3: TGTGCTAGCAGCTTAGCGGGAAGAGGCGGGGATACGCAGTATTTT.

A single count supports this clone. This chain connects TRBV2 to TRBJ1-3; TRBD1 matches at 9 bases. J lost 2 bases, V lost 10 bases, and 3 bases had no gene match. Germline CDR1 SNHLY, CDR2 FYNNEI. There are 13 residues in the CDR3. The CDR3 nucleotides read TGTGCCACACGACAGGGGGCTGGAAACACCATATATTTT. As protein: CATRQGAGNTIYF.

This chain links TRBV12-5 with TRBJ1-3; D is unclear. The CDR3 has 17 residues. Germline assignment: CDR1 LGHNT and CDR2 FRNRAP. V lost 3 bases to trimming and J lost 2 bases, with 17 bases between them. The CDR3 is CASGFRGGEFPGNTIYF. DNA of the CDR3: TGTGCTAGTGGTTTCCGTGGTGGGGAATTCCCTGGAAACACCATATATTTT.

This sequence joins TRBV5-1 and TRBJ1-1; no definite D call. Germline CDR1 and CDR2: SGHRS and YFSETQ. The CDR3 spans 14 residues. V was pared by 1 base and J by 5 bases, with 12 bases between. CDR3 region: CASSLQPGATEAFF. The CDR3 DNA sequence: TGCGCCAGCAGCTTGCAGCCAGGAGCGACTGAAGCTTTCTTT. Full variable domain (remainder filled in from reference TRBV5-1 and TRBJ1-1): KAGVTQTPRYLIKTRGQQVTLSCSPISGHRSVSWYQQTPGQGLQFLFEYFSETQRNKGNFPGRFSGRQFSNSRSEMNVSTLELGDSALYLCASSLQPGATEAFFGQGTRLTVV.

The rearrangement links TRBV5-8 to TRBJ2-7; D is tentatively TRBD1 or TRBD2 (6 bases each). CDR3 size: 16 residues. Germline loops: CDR1 SGHTS, CDR2 YDEGEE. Trimming pared 3 bases from V and 3 bases from J, leaving 19 bases between. Written as DNA, the CDR3 is TGTGCCAGCAGCTACGAGAGGGGGGTTATCATCTACGAGCAGTACTTC. It yields the protein CASSYERGVIIYEQYF.

The rearrangement joins TRBV5-1 to TRBJ2-2; D could derive from TRBD1 or TRBD2 (5 bases each). Looked up from germline, CDR1 is SGHRS and CDR2 is YFSETQ. CDR3 length: 14 amino acids. The ends were cut back, 5 bases at V and 5 bases at J, with 13 bases in the middle. The CDR3 DNA sequence: TGCGCCAGCAGTCGGGACCTCGCGACCGGGGAGCTGTTTTTT. Protein product: CASSRDLATGELFF.

The rearrangement joins TRBV9 to TRBJ2-1; 9 nucleotides line up with TRBD2. Germline CDR1 and CDR2: SGDLS and YYNGEE. The CDR3 runs to 14 residues. V was clipped by 8 bases and J by 0 bases; unmatched bases: 3. The CDR3 DNA sequence: TGTGCCAGTAATAGCGGGAGCTCCTACAATGAGCAGTTCTTC. It codes for CASNSGSSYNEQFF.

The V call is TRBV30, the J call TRBJ1-4, with D unresolved. This CDR3 comprises 13 residues. CDR1 and CDR2 (germline): GTSNPN, SVGIG (reference sequence). Trimming took off 2 bases at V and 2 bases at J, with 6 bases between the two ends. CDR3 in DNA: TGTGCCTGGAGTTTTGGGACTAATGAAAAACTGTTTTTT. It specifies CAWSFGTNEKLFF.

The sample holds a few counts of this clone. The chain joins TRBV18 to TRBJ2-1; 8 bases align to TRBD2. V shed 5 bases and J 3 bases; nucleotides not matched to a gene: 9. Germline-derived CDR1 and CDR2 are KGHSH and LQKENI. The CDR3 sequence is 16 residues long. The CDR3: CASSSREGLGYNEQFF. The CDR3 bases are TGTGCCAGCTCATCCCGGGAGGGCCTAGGCTACAATGAGCAGTTCTTC.

As regards this clone: The same CDR3 also results from other DNA sequences found in this sample. The rearrangement joins TRBV10-1 to TRBJ2-3, with D possibly TRBD1 on 6 matching bases. V lost 7 bases and J lost 2, with 19 bases in between. Germline assignment: CDR1 WNHNN and CDR2 SYGVQD (reference sequence). The CDR3 consists of 16 residues. This CDR3 reads CASTLNFRGVTDTQYF. The CDR3 DNA is TGCGCCAGCACGCTCAACTTCAGGGGTGTCACAGATACGCAGTATTTT.

The chain is built from TRBV6-1 and TRBJ1-6; D may be TRBD1 (5 bases). The CDR3 contains 16 residues. V gave up 1 base and J gave up 1 base, with 8 bases separating them. Per the germline V gene, CDR1 is MNHNS and CDR2 is SASEGT. CDR3 DNA sequence: TGTGCCAGCAGTGAAGTAGGGGTTTCCTATAATTCACCCCTCCACTTT. This codes for CASSEVGVSYNSPLHF.

This chain uses TRBV11-2 with TRBJ2-1; TRBD2 matches at 12 bases. Germline CDR1 is SGHAT and CDR2 is FQNNGV. The CDR3 consists of 19 residues. V lost 0 bases, J lost 12 bases, and 18 bases stayed unmatched. CDR3 loop: CASSLDRASGRVTEVAQFF. CDR3 sequence (DNA): TGTGCCAGCAGCTTAGATCGGGCTAGCGGGAGGGTTACGGAGGTCGCGCAGTTCTTC.

The rearrangement joins TRBV28 to TRBJ2-3; perhaps TRBD1 as D (6 bases). Germline CDR1 and CDR2: MDHEN and SYDVKM. CDR3 length: 16 residues. Trimming removed 3 bases from V and 2 bases from J, with 15 bases in between. The CDR3 spells CASSFTQGRSTDTQYF. CDR3 nucleotides: TGTGCCAGCAGTTTTACACAGGGAAGGTCCACAGATACGCAGTATTTT. Complete variable domain (other parts from reference TRBV28 and TRBJ2-3): DVKVTQSSRYLVKRTGEKVFLECVQDMDHENMFWYRQDPGLGLRLIYFSYDVKMKEKGDIPEGYSVSREKKERFSLILESASTNQTSMYLCASSFTQGRSTDTQYFGPGTRLTVL.

The chain uses TRBV5-1 and TRBJ1-4; TRBD1 matches at 9 bases. V was pared by 5 bases and J by 0 bases, with 5 bases of the junction left unmatched. The CDR3 is 16 residues long. CDR1 and CDR2 from the germline V gene are SGHRS and YFSETQ. CDR3 amino acids: CASRSGTGSTNEKLFF. For the CDR3, the DNA is TGCGCCAGCAGGTCCGGGACAGGGTCAACTAATGAAAAACTGTTTTTT.

This chain uses TRBV29-1 with TRBJ2-3; 13 bases fit TRBD2. J gave up 5 bases and V 7 bases, and 9 bases lay outside the gene matches. CDR1 is SQVTM, CDR2 ANQGSEA, per germline. This CDR3 comprises 15 residues. The CDR3 DNA reads TGCAGCGCGAACGGACTAGCGGGAGTCGGAGATACGCAGTATTTT. Translation: CSANGLAGVGDTQYF.

The CDR3: CASSPGQLFSYEQYF. The DNA for the CDR3 is TGTGCCAGCAGCCCGGGACAGCTTTTCTCCTACGAGCAGTACTTC. This sequence joins TRBV5-4 and TRBJ2-7; 7 positions match TRBD1. The CDR3 runs 15 residues. Germline V gives CDR1 SGHNT, CDR2 YYREEE (reference sequence). V gave up 4 bases and J gave up 0 bases; unmatched junction bases: 7.

The chain couples TRBV6-1 to TRBJ2-1; D is unresolved. The CDR3 consists of 13 residues. CDR1 and CDR2 from the germline V gene are MNHNS and SASEGT. The V and J ends lost 5 bases and 4 bases respectively, with 9 bases between them. CDR3 sequence (DNA): TGTGCCAGCAGTTTGGCAGCTTACAATGAGCAGTTCTTC. Its translation is CASSLAAYNEQFF.

In nucleotides, the CDR3 is TGTGCCTGGAGTGGCGGGACCCTGCACGAGCAGTACTTC. It translates to CAWSGGTLHEQYF. This sequence joins TRBV30 and TRBJ2-7; TRBD2 might be the D (6 bases). CDR3 length: 13 residues. CDR1 is GTSNPN, CDR2 SVGIG, per germline (reference sequence). The germline V and J ends were trimmed by 1 base and 5 bases, with 12 bases remaining between them.

This sequence joins TRBV28 and TRBJ2-1, with 8 bases fitting TRBD2. This CDR3 is built from 14 residues. CDR1 is MDHEN and CDR2 is SYDVKM in the germline V gene. The ends lost 7 bases at V and 5 bases at J; junction bases unmatched: 7. CDR3 loop: CASIPIAGHNEQFF. DNA for the CDR3: TGTGCCAGCATTCCTATAGCGGGGCACAATGAGCAGTTCTTC.

J is TRBJ2-3 and V is TRBV7-2, with D unresolved. CDR1 and CDR2 (germline): SGHTA, FQGNSA. V was cut by 0 bases and J by 6 bases, with 7 bases left in between. The CDR3 spans 13 residues. The CDR3 protein is CASSLAGPDTQYF. CDR3 DNA: TGTGCCAGCAGCTTAGCAGGGCCCGATACGCAGTATTTT.

The V gene is TRBV12-5, the J gene TRBJ1-1; 8 nucleotides align to TRBD1. Germline V gives CDR1 LGHNT, CDR2 FRNRAP. This CDR3 region has 15 residues. V trimming: 1 base; J trimming: 1 base; junction bases outside the gene matches: 2. Here the CDR3 DNA reads TGTGCTAGTGGTTTGGATGACAGGGGGAACACTGAAGCTTTCTTT. It specifies CASGLDDRGNTEAFF. Based on the CDR3 plus reference TRBV12-5 and TRBJ1-1, the full variable domain is DARVTQTPRHKVTEMGQEVTMRCQPILGHNTVFWYRQTMMQGLELLAYFRNRAPLDDSGMPKDRFSAEMPDATLATLKIQPSEPRDSAVYFCASGLDDRGNTEAFFGQGTRLTVV.

The CDR3 DNA reads as TGTGCCATCAGTGCGAGCGGCTACGAGCAGTACTTC. Encoded protein: CAISASGYEQYF. The V call is TRBV10-3, the J call TRBJ2-5, with a tentative D call TRBD2 (5 bases). Near its end, the DNA agrees better with TRBJ2-7, so the J call may be wrong. The CDR3 has 12 residues. Germline-derived CDR1 and CDR2 are ENHRY and SYGVKD.

The chain is built from TRBV19 and TRBJ1-5; no clear D. Germline V CDR1 and CDR2: LNHDA, SQIVND (reference sequence). The CDR3 has 12 residues. V was pared by 9 bases and J by 0 bases, with 6 bases between. Here the CDR3 reads CASQYSNQPQHF. The CDR3 region has the DNA TGTGCCAGCCAGTATAGCAATCAGCCCCAGCATTTT.

The chain joins TRBV28 to TRBJ2-7, with no clear D. In germline, CDR1 is MDHEN, CDR2 SYDVKM. The V and J ends lost 4 bases and 3 bases respectively, with 4 bases between them. This CDR3 is 11 amino acids long. CDR3 protein: CASSSNYEQYF. The CDR3 DNA reads as TGTGCCAGCAGTTCCAACTACGAGCAGTACTTC.

CDR3 nucleotide sequence: TGTGCCAGCAGTGAAGAGTCCGTCAGCAATGAGCAGTTCTTC. The encoded protein is CASSEESVSNEQFF. This rearrangement joins TRBV2 to TRBJ2-1, with D unclear. Trimming stripped 1 base from V and 6 bases from J, with 10 bases between. Germline values: CDR1 SNHLY, CDR2 FYNNEI. CDR3 size: 14 residues.

The chain carries TRBV27 and TRBJ1-1; D remains ambiguous. The V gene lost 2 bases and the J gene lost 3 bases, with 10 bases spanning the gap. Germline assignment: CDR1 MNHEY and CDR2 SMNVEV (reference sequence). The CDR3 totals 14 residues. CDR3 loop: CASSLNWFDTEAFF. CDR3 DNA sequence: TGTGCCAGCAGTTTAAACTGGTTTGACACTGAAGCTTTCTTT.

The V call is TRBV4-3, the J call TRBJ2-2; D might be TRBD1 (6 bases). Trimming stripped 0 bases from V and 3 bases from J, with 14 bases between. Germline CDR1 and CDR2: LGHNA and YSLEER. This CDR3 contains 17 residues. CDR3 DNA sequence: TGCGCCAGCAGCCAAGAATTGGGGACAATTTACACCGGGGAGCTGTTTTTT. Its translation: CASSQELGTIYTGELFF.

This chain connects TRBV2 to TRBJ1-2, with TRBD1 matching over 7 bases. The length of the CDR3 is 17 residues. The germline gives CDR1 SNHLY, CDR2 FYNNEI. J lost 2 bases, V lost 6 bases, and 15 bases had no gene match. CDR3 DNA: TGTGCCAGCAGCCCGGAAGACAGGGTCGGGGGAAACTATGGCTACACCTTC. As protein: CASSPEDRVGGNYGYTF.

A note on this clone: Other DNA sequences in the same sample also yield this CDR3. V gene TRBV18 combines with J gene TRBJ2-5; D uncertain. V lost 3 bases and J 2 bases, leaving 1 base between the germline ends. This CDR3 has 11 amino acids. The germline V gene encodes CDR1 KGHSH and CDR2 LQKENI. The CDR3 region has the DNA TGTGCCAGCTCACCGCAAGAGACCCAGTACTTC. Its protein is CASSPQETQYF.

The chain combines TRBV7-2 with TRBJ1-1; TRBD1 aligns across 7 bases. Germline CDR1 and CDR2: SGHTA and FQGNSA. The CDR3 has 14 residues. After removal of 5 bases from V and 5 bases from J, the junction contained 8 bases not matched to a gene. DNA of the CDR3: TGTGCCAGCAGCCAGGGGGGGGGACGGACTGAAGCTTTCTTT. Translated: CASSQGGGRTEAFF. The variable domain in full, completed from reference TRBV7-2 and TRBJ1-1, reads GAGVSQSPSNKVTEKGKDVELRCDPISGHTALYWYRQSLGQGLEFLIYFQGNSAPDKSGLPSDRFSAERTGGSVSTLTIQRTQQEDSAVYLCASSQGGGRTEAFFGQGTRLTVV.